The next 19 T cell receptor beta chains were all read from a single sample in a study of blood T cell repertoires in COVID-19. TCRdb's table, derived via immunoSEQ multiplex PCR, lists solely in-frame clones and lacks some. Of 140,000 to 150,000 clones in the sample, around 87% were seen once. Sequenced input: PBMCs or T cells enriched from blood (not recorded which). These receptors all stem from a man between 60 and 75 years old who had recovered from COVID-19.

This chain links TRBV27 with TRBJ2-2; tentatively, D is TRBD2 (5 bases). V lost 2 bases, J lost 4 bases, and 8 bases lay in between. The CDR3 has 14 residues. Germline V gene sequence: CDR1 MNHEY, CDR2 SMNVEV (reference sequence). CDR3 bases: TGTGCCAGCAGTTTAGGCGCGGGCACCGGGGAGCTGTTTTTT. It is translated as CASSLGAGTGELFF.

V and J are TRBV2 and TRBJ2-3, with TRBD2 identical over 9 bases. Trimming at V came to 8 bases and at J to 3 bases, leaving 3 bases not matched to a gene. CDR3 length: 13 amino acids. Germline values: CDR1 SNHLY, CDR2 FYNNEI. CDR3 amino acids: CASLTSGTDTQYF. The CDR3 DNA sequence: TGTGCCAGCTTGACTAGCGGTACAGATACGCAGTATTTT. The variable domain in full, with the rest retrieved from reference TRBV2 and TRBJ2-3, is EPEVTQTPSHQVTQMGQEVILRCVPISNHLYFYWYRQILGQKVEFLVSFYNNEISEKSEIFDDQFSVERPDGSNFTLKIRSTKLEDSAMYFCASLTSGTDTQYFGPGTRLTVL.

This clone was found once. The chain couples TRBV5-1 to TRBJ2-6; no reliable D call. Trimming shortened V by 6 bases and J by 1 base, and 8 bases separated the two germline ends. The CDR3 is 14 amino acids. The germline V gene has CDR1 SGHRS and CDR2 YFSETQ. CDR3 protein: CASMSVSGANVLTF. CDR3 bases: TGCGCCAGCATGTCGGTTTCTGGGGCCAACGTCCTGACTTTC.

This clone was detected only once. V usage is TRBV4-1 and J usage is TRBJ2-3; 13 bases are shared with TRBD2. V lost 2 bases to trimming and J lost 2 bases; unmatched junction nucleotides: 1. This CDR3 comprises 16 residues. CDR1 and CDR2 (germline): MGHRA, YSYEKL. CDR3 coding DNA: TGCGCCAGCAGCCAAACTAGCGGGAGGGTCACAGATACGCAGTATTTT. Translation gives CASSQTSGRVTDTQYF.

This chain links TRBV30 with TRBJ2-5; D might be TRBD2 (6 bases). This CDR3 has 13 amino acids. V was clipped by 2 bases and J by 4 bases, with 11 bases between them. CDR1 GTSNPN and CDR2 SVGIG come from the germline V gene (reference sequence). The DNA of the CDR3 is TGTGCCTGGAGTCGGCAGGGAGGAGAGACCCAGTACTTC. Translation gives CAWSRQGGETQYF.

The genes are TRBV2 and TRBJ1-1, with 7 positions matching TRBD1. This CDR3 contains 14 residues. V trimming: 6 bases; J trimming: 0 bases; junction bases outside the gene matches: 4. The germline CDR1 and CDR2 sequences are SNHLY and FYNNEI. The CDR3 DNA sequence: TGTGCCAGCAGAGCCGGGACAGTGAACACTGAAGCTTTCTTT. Its protein product is CASRAGTVNTEAFF.

The CDR3 nucleotides are TGTGCCAGCAGCCGACAGGGGGGCACAGAGACCCAGTACTTC. Protein: CASSRQGGTETQYF. This chain connects TRBV7-3 to TRBJ2-5; 9 positions agree with TRBD1. This CDR3 is built from 14 residues. Germline CDR1 reads SGHTA; CDR2 reads FQGTGA. J gave up 4 bases and V 5 bases, and 5 bases lay outside the gene matches.

The chain couples TRBV30 to TRBJ2-1, with TRBD1 as a possible D gene (6 bases). Trimming took 5 bases from V and 9 from J, leaving 14 bases between them. The germline CDR1 and CDR2 sequences are GTSNPN and SVGIG (reference sequence). The CDR3 spans 12 residues. The CDR3 nucleotides read TGTGCCTGGGGAACAGGGTATGTTGAGCAGTTCTTC. Encoded protein: CAWGTGYVEQFF. Filled out from reference TRBV30 and TRBJ2-1, the complete variable domain reads SQTIHQWPATLVQPVGSPLSLECTVEGTSNPNLYWYRQAAGRGLQLLFYSVGIGQISSEVPQNLSASRPQDRQFILSSKKLLLSDSGFYLCAWGTGYVEQFFGPGTRLTVL.

As for this clone: One junction end does not reproduce the germline sequence, and a read error may be involved. The chain employs TRBV5-4 and TRBJ1-1, with D uncertain. There are 14 residues in the CDR3. Germline CDR1 reads SGHNT; CDR2 reads YYREEE (reference sequence). CDR3: CASRLGDMNTEAFF. DNA for the CDR3: TGTGCCAGCAGGTTGGGAGACATGAACACTGAAGCTTTCTTT.

V is TRBV10-1 and J is TRBJ2-1; 7 nucleotides agree with TRBD2. The CDR3 consists of 13 residues. The ends lost 6 bases at V and 2 bases at J; junction bases unmatched: 1. Germline V gives CDR1 WNHNN, CDR2 SYGVQD (reference sequence). This CDR3 is CASSLAAYNEQFF. DNA of the CDR3: TGCGCCAGCAGCCTAGCGGCCTACAATGAGCAGTTCTTC.

The CDR3 region has the DNA TGTGCCAGCAGTTCCCCGGGAACGGTTGAAGCTTTCTTT. The encoded protein is CASSSPGTVEAFF. The genes are TRBV6-5 and TRBJ1-1, with D unclear. Germline CDR1 MNHEY, CDR2 SVGAGI. V lost 4 bases and J lost 7, with 13 bases in between. The CDR3 has 13 residues.

This clone appeared once. The J gene is TRBJ1-3, the V gene TRBV28; D is perhaps TRBD1 (5 bases). The germline gives CDR1 MDHEN, CDR2 SYDVKM. Deletions cut 4 bases from V and 0 bases from J, with 10 bases between. The CDR3 is 15 residues long. CDR3 region: CASSSAGPSGNTIYF. In DNA form, the CDR3 reads TGTGCCAGCAGTTCTGCGGGACCCTCTGGAAACACCATATATTTT.

V and J are TRBV7-3 and TRBJ2-7; TRBD2 agrees at 7 bases. CDR3 size: 14 residues. Germline V gene sequence: CDR1 SGHTA, CDR2 FQGTGA. Unmatched junction bases numbered 9, after V lost 4 bases and J lost 6 bases. Here the CDR3 DNA reads TGTGCCAGCAGCTACGGGACTACTACGGGCGAGCAGTACTTC. It codes for CASSYGTTTGEQYF.

This clone has a single count. The chain recombines TRBV10-3 with TRBJ2-7; TRBD2 is a possible D gene (6 bases). V gave up 6 bases and J gave up 0 bases, with 12 bases separating them. The CDR3 totals 14 residues. Per germline, CDR1 ENHRY and CDR2 SYGVKD. CDR3 bases: TGTGCCATCAGGGGAGGCGCGGGCTCCTACGAGCAGTACTTC. This sequence encodes CAIRGGAGSYEQYF.

This chain connects TRBV30 to TRBJ1-6; 8 nucleotides line up with TRBD1. Trimming removed 4 bases from V and 3 bases from J; junction bases left unmatched: 5. CDR1 is GTSNPN, CDR2 SVGIG, per germline (reference sequence). This CDR3 contains 15 residues. The CDR3 DNA reads as TGTGCCTGGACCCCCAGGGGGCTCTATAATTCACCCCTCCACTTT. Protein product: CAWTPRGLYNSPLHF. Using reference TRBV30 and TRBJ1-6 for the parts outside the CDR3, the full variable domain is SQTIHQWPATLVQPVGSPLSLECTVEGTSNPNLYWYRQAAGRGLQLLFYSVGIGQISSEVPQNLSASRPQDRQFILSSKKLLLSDSGFYLCAWTPRGLYNSPLHFGNGTRLTVT.

This sequence joins TRBV4-1 and TRBJ2-3, with D perhaps matching TRBD1 (5 bases). V was shortened by 5 bases and J by 5 bases, with 5 bases between the two germline ends. Germline assignment: CDR1 MGHRA and CDR2 YSYEKL. This CDR3 is built from 11 residues. CDR3 in amino acids: CASSRGDTQYF. For the CDR3, the DNA is TGCGCCAGCAGCAGGGGAGATACGCAGTATTTT.

The genes are TRBV29-1 and TRBJ1-2; 7 bases match TRBD1. Germline V CDR1 and CDR2: SQVTM, ANQGSEA. The CDR3 length is 10 residues. Trimming removed 4 bases from V and 8 bases from J; junction bases left unmatched: 1. CDR3 DNA sequence: TGCAGCGTTGGAGGGGGCGGCTACACCTTC. Residues: CSVGGGGYTF.

This sequence joins TRBV5-1 and TRBJ1-1; D might be TRBD1 (6 bases). The length of the CDR3 is 14 residues. V was clipped by 0 bases and J by 7 bases, with 13 bases between them. Per the germline V gene, CDR1 is SGHRS and CDR2 is YFSETQ. This CDR3 reads CASSLEQGVSEAFF. CDR3 in DNA: TGCGCCAGCAGCTTGGAACAGGGTGTTAGTGAAGCTTTCTTT.

The V call is TRBV25-1, the J call TRBJ1-4; D gene unclear. This CDR3 is built from 16 residues. The V end was cut by 3 bases, the J end by 0 bases, with 11 bases between. Germline values: CDR1 MGHDK, CDR2 SYGVNS. DNA of the CDR3: TGTGCCAGCAGTGACCTTCTCAGCGCAACTAATGAAAAACTGTTTTTT. Translating it yields CASSDLLSATNEKLFF.